A selection of T cell receptor beta chains follows, all from one sample in a study of Ad26.COV2.S vaccination and SARS-CoV-2 variants. The assay was immunoSEQ multiplex PCR, and TCRdb's table has in-frame clones only and misses some. The top ten hold 17% of the sample, which has 100,000 or so clones, 80% seen once. Source: peripheral blood, taken after recovery from COVID-19. The receptors stem from a human donor who had recovered from COVID-19. The CDR3 runs from the conserved cysteine through the conserved F or W. The D gene is left open where the match is weak. Not all rows give a size; the values are once, few, many and, for expanded clones, a class.

J: TRBJ1-4
size: -
V: TRBV7-9
D: -
CDR3: CASSDWTEVSNEKLFF
DNA: TGTGCCAGCAGCGATTGGACAGAAGTATCTAATGAAAAACTGTTTTTT

J: TRBJ1-4
size: -
V: TRBV5-1
D: -
CDR3: CASSRVGPPNEKLFF
DNA: TGCGCCAGCAGCCGCGTGGGGCCACCTAATGAAAAACTGTTTTTT

J: TRBJ1-5
size: -
V: TRBV4-1
D: TRBD1
CDR3: CASSQWDRVGNQPQHF
DNA: TGCGCCAGCAGCCAATGGGACAGGGTTGGGAATCAGCCCCAGCATTTT

J: TRBJ2-3
size: -
V: TRBV7-9
D: -
CDR3: CASSLMQGTQYF
DNA: TGTGCCAGCAGCTTGATGCAAGGTACGCAGTATTTT

J: TRBJ2-7
size: many
V: TRBV6-5
D: -
CDR3: CASMDISYEQYF
DNA: TGTGCCAGCATGGACATCTCCTACGAGCAGTACTTC

J: TRBJ2-5
size: -
V: TRBV7-6
D: -
CDR3: CASSSLARTIGGAQYF
DNA: TGTGCCAGCAGCTCCCTAGCAAGGACCATAGGTGGGGCCCAGTACTTC

J: TRBJ1-2
size: -
V: TRBV12-3/TRBV12-4
D: TRBD1
CDR3: CASSPRGMYGYTF
DNA: TGTGCCAGCAGTCCCAGGGGGATGTATGGCTACACCTTC

J: TRBJ2-7
size: -
V: TRBV9
D: -
CDR3: CASSVDFGSSYEQYF
DNA: TGTGCCAGCAGCGTAGATTTCGGGAGCTCCTACGAGCAGTACTTC

J: TRBJ1-2
size: once
V: TRBV6-5
D: -
CDR3: CASSYSSQGSNYGYTF
DNA: TGTGCCAGCAGTTACTCATCACAAGGATCTAACTATGGCTACACCTTC

J: TRBJ1-2
size: -
V: TRBV5-1
D: -
CDR3: CASSSGQFNYGYTF
DNA: TGCGCCAGCAGCTCCGGACAGTTTAACTATGGCTACACCTTC

J: TRBJ2-2
size: -
V: TRBV3-1/TRBV3-2
D: -
CDR3: CASSRPGAIRNTGELFF
DNA: TGTGCCAGCAGCCGCCCGGGGGCGATACGGAACACCGGGGAGCTGTTTTTT

J: TRBJ1-4
size: -
V: TRBV6-1
D: -
CDR3: CASSEGLGLKEKLFF
DNA: TGTGCCAGCAGTGAAGGGCTGGGGTTAAAGGAAAAACTGTTTTTT

J: TRBJ1-1
size: once
V: TRBV29-1
D: TRBD1
CDR3: CSARGQGNTEAFF
DNA: TGCAGCGCCAGGGGACAGGGGAACACTGAAGCTTTCTTT

J: TRBJ2-1
size: -
V: TRBV9
D: TRBD1
CDR3: CASSGPTVQQGNEQFF
DNA: TGTGCCAGCAGCGGCCCAACCGTTCAACAGGGGAATGAGCAGTTCTTC

J: TRBJ2-1
size: once
V: TRBV15
D: TRBD2
CDR3: CATTPGLAGDEQFF
DNA: TGTGCCACCACCCCGGGACTAGCGGGGGATGAGCAGTTCTTC